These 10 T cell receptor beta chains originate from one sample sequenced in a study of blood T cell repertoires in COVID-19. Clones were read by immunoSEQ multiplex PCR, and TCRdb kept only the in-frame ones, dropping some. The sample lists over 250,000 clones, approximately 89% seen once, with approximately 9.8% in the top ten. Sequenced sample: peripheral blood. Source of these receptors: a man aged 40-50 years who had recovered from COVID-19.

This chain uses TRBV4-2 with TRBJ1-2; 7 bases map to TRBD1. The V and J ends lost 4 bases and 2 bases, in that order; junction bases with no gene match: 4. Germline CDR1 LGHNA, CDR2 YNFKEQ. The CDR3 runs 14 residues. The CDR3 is CASSPPTGNYGYTF. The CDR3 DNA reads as TGTGCCAGCAGCCCCCCGACAGGGAACTATGGCTACACCTTC.

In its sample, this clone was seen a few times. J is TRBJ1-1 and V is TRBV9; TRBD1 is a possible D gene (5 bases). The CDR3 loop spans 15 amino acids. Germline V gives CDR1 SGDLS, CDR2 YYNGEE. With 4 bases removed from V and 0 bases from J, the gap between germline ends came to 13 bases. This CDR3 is CASSPRALLNTEAFF. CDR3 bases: TGTGCCAGCAGCCCCAGGGCCCTGCTGAACACTGAAGCTTTCTTT. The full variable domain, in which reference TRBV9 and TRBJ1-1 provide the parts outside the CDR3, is DSGVTQTPKHLITATGQRVTLRCSPRSGDLSVYWYQQSLDQGLQFLIQYYNGEERAKGNILERFSAQQFPDLHSELNLSSLELGDSALYFCASSPRALLNTEAFFGQGTRLTVV.

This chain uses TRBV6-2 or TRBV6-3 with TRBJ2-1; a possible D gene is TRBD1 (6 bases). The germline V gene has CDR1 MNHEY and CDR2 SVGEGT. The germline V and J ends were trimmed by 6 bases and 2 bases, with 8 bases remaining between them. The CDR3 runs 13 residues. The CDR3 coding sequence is TGTGCCAGCAGCTGGACAGCCTACAATGAGCAGTTCTTC. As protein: CASSWTAYNEQFF.

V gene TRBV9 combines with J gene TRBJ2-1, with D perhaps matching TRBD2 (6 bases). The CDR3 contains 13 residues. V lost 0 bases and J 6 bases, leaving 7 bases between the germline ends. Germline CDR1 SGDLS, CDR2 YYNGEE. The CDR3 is CASSVGGVNEQFF. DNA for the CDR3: TGTGCCAGCAGCGTAGGGGGGGTCAATGAGCAGTTCTTC.

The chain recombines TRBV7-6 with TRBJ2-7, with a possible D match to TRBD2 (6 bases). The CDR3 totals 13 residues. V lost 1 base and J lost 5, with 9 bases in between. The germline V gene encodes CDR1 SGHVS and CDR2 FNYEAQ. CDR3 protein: CASSLGGAHEQYF. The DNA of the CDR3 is TGTGCCAGCAGCTTAGGCGGGGCCCACGAGCAGTACTTC. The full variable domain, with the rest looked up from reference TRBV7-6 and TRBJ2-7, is GAGVSQSPRYKVTKRGQDVALRCDPISGHVSLYWYRQALGQGPEFLTYFNYEAQQDKSGLPNDRFSAERPEGSISTLTIQRTEQRDSAMYRCASSLGGAHEQYFGPGTRLTVT.

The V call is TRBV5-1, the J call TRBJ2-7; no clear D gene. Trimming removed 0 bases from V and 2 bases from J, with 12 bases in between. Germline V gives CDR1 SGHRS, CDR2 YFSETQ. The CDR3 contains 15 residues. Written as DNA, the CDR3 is TGCGCCAGCAGCTTGGGAACTCGCGGCCCCTACGAGCAGTACTTC. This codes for CASSLGTRGPYEQYF.

In nucleotides, the CDR3 is TGTGCCAGCAGCTTGGAGGGGGCGATTAATTCACCCCTCCACTTT. Translation gives CASSLEGAINSPLHF. The V and J genes are TRBV5-4 and TRBJ1-6, with 7 positions matching TRBD1. Germline CDR1 SGHNT, CDR2 YYREEE (reference sequence). With V trimmed by 0 bases and J by 6 bases, 3 bases remained unmatched. The CDR3 is 15 amino acids. Full variable domain (rest looked up from reference TRBV5-4 and TRBJ1-6): ETGVTQSPTHLIKTRGQQVTLRCSSQSGHNTVSWYQQALGQGPQFIFQYYREEENGRGNFPPRFSGLQFPNYSSELNVNALELDDSALYLCASSLEGAINSPLHFGNGTRLTVT.

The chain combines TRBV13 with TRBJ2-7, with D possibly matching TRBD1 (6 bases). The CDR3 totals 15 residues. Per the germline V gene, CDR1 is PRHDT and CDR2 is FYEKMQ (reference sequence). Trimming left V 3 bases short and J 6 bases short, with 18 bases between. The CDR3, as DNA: TGTGCCAGCAGCTTGTCGGGCAGGGGAGTGTTCGAGCAGTACTTC. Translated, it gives CASSLSGRGVFEQYF.

The CDR3 DNA reads as TGTGCCACGGCGTACAGGGTCGGTTCACCCCTCCACTTT. Translated: CATAYRVGSPLHF. The V call is TRBV19, the J call TRBJ1-6, with D possibly TRBD1 on 6 matching bases. Deletions cut 10 bases from V and 9 bases from J, with 16 bases between. The CDR3 runs 13 residues. The V gene's germline CDR1 is LNHDA and CDR2 SQIVND (reference sequence).

This CDR3 reads CAISEDPGTNSPLHF. DNA for the CDR3: TGTGCCATCAGTGAGGACCCGGGGACAAATTCACCCCTCCACTTT. The chain uses TRBV10-3 and TRBJ1-6, with D maybe TRBD1 (6 bases). V was clipped by 2 bases and J by 7 bases, with 12 bases between them. CDR3 length: 15 amino acids. From germline, CDR1 is ENHRY and CDR2 SYGVKD.